This TCR beta chain was obtained from a study of T cells in Graves' hyperthyroidism and ophthalmopathy. Germline CDR1 is SEHNR and CDR2 is FQNEAQ (reference sequence). This CDR3 is built from 16 residues. Germline trimming cut 3 bases from V and 4 bases from J; bases unmatched to any gene: 8. Researchers defined stable Graves' hyperthyroidism as no ophthalmopathy progression within 18 months. Subjects aged 18 to 65 presented with newly diagnosed hyperthyroidism of less than 2 months' duration. TCR beta CDR3 regions were amplified from RNA transcripts. First-round RT-PCR with HTBI primers amplified the TCR CDR3 region. TCRdb called the multiplex PCR reads again in MiXCR, with one record for every CDR3 protein. The table records about 760,000 distinct CDR3 sequences, roughly a third of them present only once. The table lists this clonotype with a few counts.

V usage is TRBV7-9 and J usage is TRBJ1-5; the match to TRBD1 covers 8 bases. This TCR came from a woman aged 40 to 55 with Graves' hyperthyroidism. The specimen sequenced was blood. The CDR3 protein is CASSFGGQGANQPQHF. CDR3 bases: TGTGCCAGCAGCTTCGGCGGACAGGGTGCTAATCAGCCCCAGCATTTT.